This TCR beta chain was identified in a study of blood T cell repertoires in COVID-19. Study details: The United States, Italy and Spain provided the acute and convalescent COVID-19 samples. PBMCs, B-cell-depleted T cells, or T cells provided the cDNA or gDNA that made up the material.

Per the original methods: Reference gene primer amplification in the assay estimated nucleated cell counts. Repertoires were generated with immunoSEQ multiplex PCR, while TCRdb's copy carries only in-frame clones and drops some. D and trimming come from the DNA, and the V and J calls and clone size come from that table. Among a few hundred thousand clones listed, approximately 89% were seen once. CDR1 and CDR2 (germline): MGHDK, SYGVNS. The CDR3 runs 14 residues. V was trimmed by 5 bases and J by 4 bases, leaving 11 bases between them. This clonotype was obtained from a woman in her forties or fifties with acute or convalescent COVID-19. The chain carries TRBV25-1 and TRBJ1-4; D is uncertain. Sequencing was done on a sample of peripheral blood. The CDR3 coding sequence is TGTGCCAGCAGTCACTGGGGAGGTAATGAAAAACTGTTTTTT. This gives the protein CASSHWGGNEKLFF.